A single T cell receptor (beta chain) is shown here with its context. The sample belongs to a study of blood T cell repertoires in COVID-19. Libraries were prepared by immunoSEQ multiplex PCR; TCRdb keeps only in-frame clonotypes and omits some of them. The sample includes around 72,000 clones, over 80% of them seen just once. CDR1 is MNHEY, CDR2 SVGAGI, per germline. The CDR3 contains 14 residues. V dropped 2 bases and J dropped 3; count of bases not matched to a gene: 0. The sequence came from a woman between 45 and 65 years old with acute or convalescent COVID-19. The chain employs TRBV6-5 and TRBJ2-7; 11 bases are a match to TRBD2. Sequenced: peripheral blood. CDR3 region: CASSYGTSGYEQYF. CDR3 coding DNA: TGTGCCAGCAGTTACGGGACTAGCGGCTACGAGCAGTACTTC.